Following are 23 T cell receptor beta chains from one sample sequenced in a study of graft-versus-host responses after intestinal transplantation. These receptors have no identified antigens. The protocol was immunoSEQ multiplex PCR, while the TCRdb copy is restricted to in-frame clones and leaves out a portion. The table includes under 130,000 clones, roughly 93% detected once. Material: unstimulated CD8+ T cells sorted from spleen or lymph node cells, obtained before intestinal transplant. The receptors stem from a human donor who received an intestinal transplant.

V gene TRBV30 combines with J gene TRBJ2-1; D might be TRBD1 (5 bases). CDR3 length equals 13 residues. Germline lookup yields CDR1 GTSNPN and CDR2 SVGIG (reference sequence). V lost 5 bases and J 12 bases, leaving 20 bases between the germline ends. CDR3 protein: CAWRFSLSRGQFF. CDR3 sequence (DNA): TGTGCCTGGCGTTTTTCCCTCTCTAGGGGGCAGTTCTTC.

This clone was seen once. The chain links TRBV27 to TRBJ2-1, with unresolved D. Germline-derived CDR1 and CDR2 are MNHEY and SMNVEV (reference sequence). This CDR3 region has 11 residues. Trimming shortened V by 4 bases and J by 5 bases, and 3 bases separated the two germline ends. For the CDR3, the DNA is TGTGCCAGCAGTTCCCACAATGAGCAGTTCTTC. It codes for CASSSHNEQFF.

This chain uses TRBV27 with TRBJ1-2; D call uncertain. The CDR3 covers 13 residues. V lost 0 bases and J 4 bases, leaving 6 bases between the germline ends. The germline V gene has CDR1 MNHEY and CDR2 SMNVEV (reference sequence). The CDR3 region has the DNA TGTGCCAGCAGTTTATCGGAGGGCTATGGCTACACCTTC. Translated: CASSLSEGYGYTF.

The chain links TRBV9 to TRBJ2-1, with D possibly being TRBD1 or TRBD2 (5 bases each). Trimming removed 4 bases from V and 5 bases from J, with 13 bases in between. The CDR3 covers 14 residues. The germline V gene encodes CDR1 SGDLS and CDR2 YYNGEE. The CDR3 nucleotides read TGTGCCAGCAGCTTGTCGGGGACCAACAATGAGCAGTTCTTC. It yields the protein CASSLSGTNNEQFF.

V gene TRBV6-5 combines with J gene TRBJ2-3, with 8 bases matching TRBD2. The trim removed 7 bases at V and 2 bases at J, leaving 8 bases unmatched. Germline CDR1 is MNHEY and CDR2 is SVGAGI. The CDR3 consists of 15 residues. The CDR3 nucleotides read TGTGCCAGCACCATAATAGCGGGGAACACAGATACGCAGTATTTT. Its protein product is CASTIIAGNTDTQYF.

The rearrangement links TRBV4-1 to TRBJ1-1; D remains ambiguous. Germline assignment: CDR1 MGHRA and CDR2 YSYEKL. The CDR3 loop spans 14 amino acids. Trimming stripped 3 bases from V and 1 base from J, with 9 bases between. Here the CDR3 reads CASSHPGRNTEAFF. Here the CDR3 DNA reads TGCGCCAGCAGCCACCCGGGGAGGAACACTGAAGCTTTCTTT.

This clone was found once. The chain employs TRBV11-2 and TRBJ2-7; the D is unclear. Looked up from germline, CDR1 is SGHAT and CDR2 is FQNNGV. V lost 5 bases to trimming and J lost 4 bases, with 12 bases between them. The CDR3 is 13 residues long. The CDR3 is CASSVTIGYEQYF. For the CDR3, the DNA is TGTGCCAGCAGCGTAACAATCGGGTACGAGCAGTACTTC.

This chain uses TRBV5-8 with TRBJ1-6; D is ambiguous. The germline V gene has CDR1 SGHTS and CDR2 YDEGEE. CDR3 size: 17 residues. Trimming took off 0 bases at V and 2 bases at J, with 12 bases between the two ends. The CDR3 sequence: CASSLGTEGPYNSPLHF. The DNA of the CDR3 is TGTGCCAGCAGCTTGGGGACCGAGGGCCCCTATAATTCACCCCTCCACTTT.

The genes are TRBV6-4 and TRBJ2-3; 9 bases agree with TRBD2. In germline, CDR1 is MRHNA, CDR2 SNTAGT. Unmatched junction bases numbered 3, after V lost 6 bases and J lost 2 bases. The CDR3 length is 14 residues. The CDR3: CASSRTSDTDTQYF. CDR3 coding DNA: TGTGCCAGCAGCCGGACTAGCGACACAGATACGCAGTATTTT.

The V and J genes are TRBV2 and TRBJ1-1; D is unclear. This CDR3 contains 13 residues. The germline V gene encodes CDR1 SNHLY and CDR2 FYNNEI. V was trimmed by 3 bases and J by 4 bases, leaving 9 bases between them. The CDR3 spells CASSESPSTEAFF. In DNA, the CDR3 is TGTGCCAGCAGTGAGAGTCCCTCCACTGAAGCTTTCTTT. Variable domain in full (rest from reference TRBV2 and TRBJ1-1): EPEVTQTPSHQVTQMGQEVILRCVPISNHLYFYWYRQILGQKVEFLVSFYNNEISEKSEIFDDQFSVERPDGSNFTLKIRSTKLEDSAMYFCASSESPSTEAFFGQGTRLTVV.

V and J are TRBV2 and TRBJ1-2; 8 bases agree with TRBD1. Germline-derived CDR1 and CDR2 are SNHLY and FYNNEI. The CDR3 runs to 15 residues. The ends lost 0 bases at V and 3 bases at J; junction bases unmatched: 3. The CDR3 sequence is CASSEAGDRYYGYTF. The CDR3 DNA follows: TGTGCCAGCAGTGAAGCGGGGGACAGGTACTATGGCTACACCTTC.

The gene calls are TRBV11-2 and TRBJ2-1; weak D call: TRBD2 (7 bases). Trimming shortened V by 1 base and J by 8 bases, and 12 bases separated the two germline ends. The CDR3 is 14 amino acids. From germline, CDR1 is SGHAT and CDR2 FQNNGV. The CDR3 DNA sequence: TGTGCCAGCAGCTTAGCGGGGGGCCTTGATGAGCAGTTCTTC. Residues: CASSLAGGLDEQFF.

The chain has TRBV19 and TRBJ1-2; tentative D call: TRBD1 (5 bases). In germline, CDR1 is LNHDA, CDR2 SQIVND (reference sequence). The CDR3 has 11 residues. Trimming took off 8 bases at V and 7 bases at J, with 11 bases between the two ends. CDR3 nucleotides: TGTGCCAGTCTAATCAGGGCTGGCTACACCTTC. Translated: CASLIRAGYTF. Based on the CDR3 plus reference TRBV19 and TRBJ1-2, the full variable domain is DGGITQSPKYLFRKEGQNVTLSCEQNLNHDAMYWYRQDPGQGLRLIYYSQIVNDFQKGDIAEGYSVSREKKESFPLTVTSAQKNPTAFYLCASLIRAGYTFGSGTRLTVV.

Regarding this clone: The sample carries other DNA sequences with the same CDR3. The chain carries TRBV9 and TRBJ1-5; the match to TRBD1 covers 7 bases. The V gene's germline CDR1 is SGDLS and CDR2 YYNGEE. This CDR3 region has 14 residues. With V trimmed by 2 bases and J by 6 bases, 5 bases remained unmatched. The CDR3 reads CASSVGTDSQPQHF. CDR3 nucleotides: TGTGCCAGCAGCGTCGGGACAGATTCTCAGCCCCAGCATTTT.

The rearrangement joins TRBV7-8 to TRBJ2-3, with D perhaps matching TRBD1 or TRBD2 (5 bases each). The germline CDR1 and CDR2 sequences are SGHVS and FQNEAQ. V dropped 5 bases and J dropped 3 bases, with 12 bases sitting between them. The CDR3 is 14 amino acids. In DNA, the CDR3 is TGTGCCAGCAGCGAAGAGAGGGGAACAGATACGCAGTATTTT. Translating it yields CASSEERGTDTQYF.

The J gene is TRBJ2-2, the V gene TRBV28; weak D call: TRBD1 (6 bases). Germline V gene data show CDR1 as MDHEN and CDR2 as SYDVKM. The CDR3 has 13 residues. Trimming took 3 bases from V and 6 from J, leaving 8 bases between them. The DNA of the CDR3 is TGTGCCAGCAGTTTGAAGGGGGCCGGGGAGCTGTTTTTT. Amino acids: CASSLKGAGELFF.

V is TRBV6-5 and J is TRBJ2-3, with a tentative D call TRBD1 (5 bases). Trimming pared 0 bases from V and 5 bases from J, leaving 15 bases between. CDR3 length: 16 amino acids. CDR1 is MNHEY, CDR2 SVGAGI, per germline. For the CDR3, the DNA is TGTGCCAGCAGTTACTCGGGGTTGGTAGGGGAAGATACGCAGTATTTT. It translates to CASSYSGLVGEDTQYF.

The V and J genes are TRBV9 and TRBJ1-2; 10 bases fit TRBD1. Looked up from germline, CDR1 is SGDLS and CDR2 is YYNGEE. V dropped 3 bases and J dropped 3; count of bases not matched to a gene: 2. CDR3 length equals 14 residues. CDR3 nucleotides: TGTGCCAGCAGCGGACAGGGGGCGGACTATGGCTACACCTTC. Its protein is CASSGQGADYGYTF.

V usage is TRBV29-1 and J usage is TRBJ2-1; 9 nucleotides match TRBD2. The CDR3 is made up of 16 amino acids. Germline CDR1 and CDR2: SQVTM and ANQGSEA. With V trimmed by 2 bases and J by 16 bases, 21 bases remained unmatched. In nucleotides, the CDR3 is TGCAGCGTTGAACCCCTGGGGGCGGCTAGCGGGGTGGCTTTCTTCTTC. Protein sequence: CSVEPLGAASGVAFFF.

The chain has TRBV7-8 and TRBJ2-6, with D possibly TRBD1 on 6 matching bases. Trimming cost V 7 bases and J 0 bases, with 22 bases left between them. The CDR3 has 19 amino acids. Per germline, CDR1 SGHVS and CDR2 FQNEAQ. This CDR3 reads CASNPLTGIGPSGANVLTF. CDR3 DNA sequence: TGTGCCAGCAACCCCCTAACAGGGATAGGTCCCTCTGGGGCCAACGTCCTGACTTTC.

The genes are TRBV4-1 and TRBJ2-5; no definite D call. Germline values: CDR1 MGHRA, CDR2 YSYEKL. The CDR3 is 13 residues long. Trimming cost V 0 bases and J 3 bases, with 5 bases left between them. The CDR3 region has the DNA TGCGCCAGCAGCCAAGAACTGGAAGAGACCCAGTACTTC. This gives the protein CASSQELEETQYF.

The chain links TRBV29-1 to TRBJ2-5; TRBD1 matches at 10 bases. The CDR3 spans 14 residues. J lost 4 bases, V lost 7 bases, and 9 bases had no gene match. Germline loops: CDR1 SQVTM, CDR2 ANQGSEA. CDR3 coding DNA: TGCAGCGGGGGACAGGGGCCCTCGGGAGAGACCCAGTACTTC. This gives the protein CSGGQGPSGETQYF. Full variable domain (remainder filled in from reference TRBV29-1 and TRBJ2-5): SAVISQKPSRDICQRGTSLTIQCQVDSQVTMMFWYRQQPGQSLTLIATANQGSEATYESGFVIDKFPISRPNLTFSTLTVSNMSPEDSSIYLCSGGQGPSGETQYFGPGTRLLVL.

This chain uses TRBV7-3 with TRBJ2-1; 8 bases match TRBD2. The V and J ends lost 8 bases and 8 bases, in that order; junction bases with no gene match: 14. Germline V gene data show CDR1 as SGHTA and CDR2 as FQGTGA. This CDR3 is 15 amino acids long. Written as DNA, the CDR3 is TGTGCCAGCCGAAGTTCGGGGGGGGGCATAGATGAGCAGTTCTTC. Translated, it gives CASRSSGGGIDEQFF. Full variable domain (missing parts from reference TRBV7-3 and TRBJ2-1): GAGVSQTPSNKVTEKGKYVELRCDPISGHTALYWYRQSLGQGPEFLIYFQGTGAADDSGLPNDRFFAVRPEGSVSTLKIQRTERGDSAVYLCASRSSGGGIDEQFFGPGTRLTVL.